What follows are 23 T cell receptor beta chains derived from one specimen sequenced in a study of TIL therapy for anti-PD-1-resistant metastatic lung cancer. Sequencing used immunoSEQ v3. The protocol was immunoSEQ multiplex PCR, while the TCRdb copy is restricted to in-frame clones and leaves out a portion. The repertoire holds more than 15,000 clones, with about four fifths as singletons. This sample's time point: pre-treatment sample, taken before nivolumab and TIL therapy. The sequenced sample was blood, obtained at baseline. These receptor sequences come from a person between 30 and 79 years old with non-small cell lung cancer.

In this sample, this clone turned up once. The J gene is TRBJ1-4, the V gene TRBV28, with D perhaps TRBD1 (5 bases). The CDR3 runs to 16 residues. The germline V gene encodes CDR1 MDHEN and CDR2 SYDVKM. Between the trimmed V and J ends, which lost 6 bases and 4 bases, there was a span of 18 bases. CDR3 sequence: CASSPGGGTSNEKLFF. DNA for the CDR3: TGTGCCAGCAGCCCCGGGGGGGGTACGAGTAATGAAAAACTGTTTTTT.

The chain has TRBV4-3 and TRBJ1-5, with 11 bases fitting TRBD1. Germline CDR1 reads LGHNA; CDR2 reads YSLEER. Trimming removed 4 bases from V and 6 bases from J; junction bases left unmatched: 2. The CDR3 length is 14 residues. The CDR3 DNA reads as TGCGCCAGCAGCCGAGGGACAGGGGGTCAGCCCCAGCATTTT. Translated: CASSRGTGGQPQHF.

The CDR3 sequence: CASSQGVLANEQFF. The CDR3 nucleotides are TGCGCCAGCAGCCAAGGAGTACTAGCCAATGAGCAGTTCTTC. V is TRBV4-3 and J is TRBJ2-1, with a possible D match to TRBD2 (6 bases). In germline, CDR1 is LGHNA, CDR2 YSLEER. Deletions cut 1 base from V and 6 bases from J, with 10 bases between. The CDR3 loop spans 14 amino acids.

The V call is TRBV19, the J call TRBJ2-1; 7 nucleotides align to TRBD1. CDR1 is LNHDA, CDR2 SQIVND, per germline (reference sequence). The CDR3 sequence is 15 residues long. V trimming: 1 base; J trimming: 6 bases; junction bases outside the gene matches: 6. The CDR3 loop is CASSIGQGAGNEQFF. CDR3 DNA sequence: TGTGCCAGTAGTATAGGACAGGGAGCCGGCAATGAGCAGTTCTTC.

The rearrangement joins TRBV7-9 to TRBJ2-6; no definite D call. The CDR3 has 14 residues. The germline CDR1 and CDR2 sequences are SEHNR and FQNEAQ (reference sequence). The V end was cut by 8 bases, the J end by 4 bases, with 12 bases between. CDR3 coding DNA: TGTGCCAGCGGACCCCTGGCCGGGGCCAACGTCCTGACTTTC. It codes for CASGPLAGANVLTF.

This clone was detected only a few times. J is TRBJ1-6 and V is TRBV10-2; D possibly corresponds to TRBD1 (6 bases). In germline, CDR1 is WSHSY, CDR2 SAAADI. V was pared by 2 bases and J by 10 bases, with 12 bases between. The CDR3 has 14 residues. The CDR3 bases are TGCGCCAGCAGTGAGACACAGGGCGGCTCACCCCTCCACTTT. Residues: CASSETQGGSPLHF.

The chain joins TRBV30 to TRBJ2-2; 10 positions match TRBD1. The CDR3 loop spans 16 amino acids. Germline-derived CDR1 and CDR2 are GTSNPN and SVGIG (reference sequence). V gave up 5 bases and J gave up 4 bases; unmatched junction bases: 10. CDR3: CAWQGQGFSRTGELFF. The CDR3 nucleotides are TGTGCCTGGCAGGGACAGGGGTTTTCCCGCACCGGGGAGCTGTTTTTT.

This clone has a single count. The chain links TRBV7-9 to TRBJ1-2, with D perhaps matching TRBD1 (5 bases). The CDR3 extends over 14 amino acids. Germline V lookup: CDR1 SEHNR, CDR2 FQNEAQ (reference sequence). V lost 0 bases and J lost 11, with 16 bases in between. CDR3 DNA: TGTGCCAGCAGCTTAGCGTCCGACAGCACCAGGTACACCTTC. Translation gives CASSLASDSTRYTF.

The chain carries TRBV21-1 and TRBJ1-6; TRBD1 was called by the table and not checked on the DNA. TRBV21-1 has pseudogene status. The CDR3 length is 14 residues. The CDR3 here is CASSGQGDGSPLHF. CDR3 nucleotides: TGTGCCAGCAGCGGACAGGGGGACGGTTCACCCCTCCACTTT.

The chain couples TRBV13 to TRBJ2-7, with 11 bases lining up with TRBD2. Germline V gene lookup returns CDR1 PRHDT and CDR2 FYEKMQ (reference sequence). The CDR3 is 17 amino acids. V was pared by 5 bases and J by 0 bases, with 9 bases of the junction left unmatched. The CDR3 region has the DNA TGTGCCAGCAGCACCGGGACTAGCGGATGGCGCTCCTACGAGCAGTACTTC. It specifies CASSTGTSGWRSYEQYF.

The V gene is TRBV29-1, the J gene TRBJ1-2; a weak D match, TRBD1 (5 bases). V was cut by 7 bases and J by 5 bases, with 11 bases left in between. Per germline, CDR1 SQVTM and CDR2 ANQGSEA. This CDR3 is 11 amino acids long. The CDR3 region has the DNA TGCAGCGAGGAGGGGCCTTATGGCTACACCTTC. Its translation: CSEEGPYGYTF.

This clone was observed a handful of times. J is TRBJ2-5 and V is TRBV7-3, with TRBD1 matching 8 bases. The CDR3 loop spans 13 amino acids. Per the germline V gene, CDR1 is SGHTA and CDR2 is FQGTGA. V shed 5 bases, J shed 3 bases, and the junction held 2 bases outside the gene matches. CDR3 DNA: TGTGCCAGCAGCACGGACAGGGAAGAGACCCAGTACTTC. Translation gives CASSTDREETQYF.

CDR3 loop: CASSEAYQTVSGNTIYF. DNA of the CDR3: TGTGCCAGCAGTGAAGCGTACCAGACAGTCTCTGGAAACACCATATATTTT. The chain joins TRBV2 to TRBJ1-3; D is perhaps TRBD1 (5 bases). V dropped 0 bases and J dropped 0 bases, with 12 bases sitting between them. The CDR3 has 17 residues. Germline CDR1 is SNHLY and CDR2 is FYNNEI.

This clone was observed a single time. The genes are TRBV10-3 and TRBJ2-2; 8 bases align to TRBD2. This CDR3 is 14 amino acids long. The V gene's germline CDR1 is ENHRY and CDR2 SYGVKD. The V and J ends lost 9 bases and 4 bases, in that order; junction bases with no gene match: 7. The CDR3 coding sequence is TGTGCCATAAAGCTCGGGGGGGGCACCGGGGAGCTGTTTTTT. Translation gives CAIKLGGGTGELFF.

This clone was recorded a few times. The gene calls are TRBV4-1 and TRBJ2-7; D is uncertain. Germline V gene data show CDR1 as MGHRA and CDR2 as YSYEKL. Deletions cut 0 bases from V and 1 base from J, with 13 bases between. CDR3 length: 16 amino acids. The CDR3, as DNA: TGCGCCAGCAGCCAAGATTCGGTGGGCCGATCCTACGAGCAGTACTTC. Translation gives CASSQDSVGRSYEQYF.

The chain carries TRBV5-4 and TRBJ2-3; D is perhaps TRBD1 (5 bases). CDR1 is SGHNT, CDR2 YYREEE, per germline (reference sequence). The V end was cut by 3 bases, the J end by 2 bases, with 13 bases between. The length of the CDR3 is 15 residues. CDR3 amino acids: CASSSFWGNTDTQYF. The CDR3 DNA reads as TGTGCCAGCAGCTCCTTTTGGGGCAACACAGATACGCAGTATTTT.

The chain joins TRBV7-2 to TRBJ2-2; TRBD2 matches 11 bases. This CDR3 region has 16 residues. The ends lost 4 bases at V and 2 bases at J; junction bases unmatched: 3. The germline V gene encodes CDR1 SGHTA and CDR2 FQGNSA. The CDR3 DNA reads TGTGCCAGCAGCTCGGGGACTAGCGGAAACACCGGGGAGCTGTTTTTT. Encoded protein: CASSSGTSGNTGELFF. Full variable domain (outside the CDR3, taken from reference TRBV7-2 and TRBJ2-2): GAGVSQSPSNKVTEKGKDVELRCDPISGHTALYWYRQSLGQGLEFLIYFQGNSAPDKSGLPSDRFSAERTGGSVSTLTIQRTQQEDSAVYLCASSSGTSGNTGELFFGEGSRLTVL.

CDR3 in amino acids: CASSLVGRSYEQYF. The CDR3 nucleotides are TGTGCCAGCAGCTTAGTTGGTCGCTCCTACGAGCAGTACTTC. The V and J genes are TRBV7-9 and TRBJ2-7; D unresolved. The V end lost 1 base, the J end lost 0 bases, and 7 bases lay between the germline ends. The CDR3 runs 14 residues. Germline assignment: CDR1 SEHNR and CDR2 FQNEAQ (reference sequence).

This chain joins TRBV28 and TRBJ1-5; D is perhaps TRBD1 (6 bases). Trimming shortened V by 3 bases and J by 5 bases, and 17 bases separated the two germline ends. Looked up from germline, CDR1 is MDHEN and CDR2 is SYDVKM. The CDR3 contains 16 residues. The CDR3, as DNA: TGTGCCAGCAGTTTCAAGAGGGGGAGGGTTCATCAGCCCCAGCATTTT. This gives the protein CASSFKRGRVHQPQHF.

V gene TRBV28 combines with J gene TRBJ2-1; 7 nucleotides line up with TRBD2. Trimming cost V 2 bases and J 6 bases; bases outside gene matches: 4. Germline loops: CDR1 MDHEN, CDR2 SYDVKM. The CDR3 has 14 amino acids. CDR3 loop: CASSLIGRGNEQFF. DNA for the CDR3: TGTGCCAGCAGTTTAATAGGGAGGGGCAATGAGCAGTTCTTC.

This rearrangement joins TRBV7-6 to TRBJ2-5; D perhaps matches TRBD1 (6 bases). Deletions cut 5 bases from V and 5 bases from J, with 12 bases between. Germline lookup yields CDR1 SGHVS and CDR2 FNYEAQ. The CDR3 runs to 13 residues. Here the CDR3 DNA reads TGTGCCAGCAGCCGACAGGTGCGGGAGACCCAGTACTTC. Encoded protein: CASSRQVRETQYF. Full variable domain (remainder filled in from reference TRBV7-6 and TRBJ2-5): GAGVSQSPRYKVTKRGQDVALRCDPISGHVSLYWYRQALGQGPEFLTYFNYEAQQDKSGLPNDRFSAERPEGSISTLTIQRTEQRDSAMYRCASSRQVRETQYFGPGTRLLVL.

CDR3: CASSRQGARGNTIYF. CDR3 DNA: TGTGCCAGCAGCCGACAGGGGGCTAGAGGAAACACCATATATTTT. The rearrangement links TRBV6-5 to TRBJ1-3; 10 positions agree with TRBD1. The CDR3 runs 15 residues. Germline CDR1 MNHEY, CDR2 SVGAGI. Trimming at V came to 6 bases and at J to 4 bases, leaving 6 bases not matched to a gene.

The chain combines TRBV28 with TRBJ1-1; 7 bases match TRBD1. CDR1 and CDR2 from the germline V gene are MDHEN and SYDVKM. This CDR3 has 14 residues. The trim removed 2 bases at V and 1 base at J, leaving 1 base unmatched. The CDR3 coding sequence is TGTGCCAGCAGTTTACACAGGGGGAACACTGAAGCTTTCTTT. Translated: CASSLHRGNTEAFF.